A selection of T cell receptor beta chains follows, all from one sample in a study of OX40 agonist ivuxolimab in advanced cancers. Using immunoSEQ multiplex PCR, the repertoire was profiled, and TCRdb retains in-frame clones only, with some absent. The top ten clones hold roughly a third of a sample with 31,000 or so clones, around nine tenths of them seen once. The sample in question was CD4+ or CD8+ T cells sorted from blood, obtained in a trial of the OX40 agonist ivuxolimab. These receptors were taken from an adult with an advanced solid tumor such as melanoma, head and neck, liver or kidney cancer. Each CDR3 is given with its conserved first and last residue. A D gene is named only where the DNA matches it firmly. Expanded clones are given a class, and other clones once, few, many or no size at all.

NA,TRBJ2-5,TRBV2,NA,TGTGCCACCCAGGGCTTCCCGGACCTACAAGAGACCCAGTACTTC,CATQGFPDLQETQYF
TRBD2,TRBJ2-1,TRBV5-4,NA,TGTGCCAGCAGCTTGTATTGGACTAGTCCCTACAATGAGCAGTTCTTC,CASSLYWTSPYNEQFF
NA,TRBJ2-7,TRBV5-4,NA,TGTGCCAGCAGCCACGTGATTCAGCCGGAGCAGTACTTC,CASSHVIQPEQYF
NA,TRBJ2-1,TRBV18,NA,TGTGCCAGCTCACCACCGACCGGCGAGCAGTTCTTC,CASSPPTGEQFF
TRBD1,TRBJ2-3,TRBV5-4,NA,TGTGCCAGCAGCCAGCCGGGACAGGGCACAGATACGCAGTATTTT,CASSQPGQGTDTQYF
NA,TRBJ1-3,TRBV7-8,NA,TGTGCCAGCAGCTTATTAGCTCGGGACTTCTCTGGAAACACCATATATTTT,CASSLLARDFSGNTIYF
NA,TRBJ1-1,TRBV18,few,TGTGCCAGCTCACCATCACCGGCGAGGGGGACTGAAGCTTTCTTT,CASSPSPARGTEAFF
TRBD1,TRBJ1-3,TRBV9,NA,TGTGCCAGCAGCGGGACAGGGTCTGGAAACACCATATATTTT,CASSGTGSGNTIYF
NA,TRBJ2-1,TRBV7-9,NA,TGTGCCAGCAGCTTAGGGGGAGGTAGTGAGCAGTTCTTC,CASSLGGGSEQFF
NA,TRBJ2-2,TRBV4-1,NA,TGCGCCAGCAGCCCGGGGGGCGACACCGGGGAGCTGTTTTTT,CASSPGGDTGELFF
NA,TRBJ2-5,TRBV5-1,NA,TGCGCCAGCAGCTTGCTGGGGGTCATCCAAGAGACCCAGTACTTC,CASSLLGVIQETQYF
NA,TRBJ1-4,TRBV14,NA,TGTGCCAGCAGCCAAGAGGGTGTTCGAGCAACTAATGAAAAACTGTTTTTT,CASSQEGVRATNEKLFF
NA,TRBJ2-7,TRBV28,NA,TGTGCCAGCAGCCTTCGGGGGAGCTACGAGCAGTACTTC,CASSLRGSYEQYF
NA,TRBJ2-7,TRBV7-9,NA,TGTGCCAGCAGTGACAGGACTTACGAGCAGTACTTC,CASSDRTYEQYF
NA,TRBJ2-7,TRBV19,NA,TGTGCCAGTACCTCAACCCGAGACAGCTACGAGCAGTACTTC,CASTSTRDSYEQYF
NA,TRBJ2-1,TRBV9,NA,TGTGCCAGCAGCGTGCAGGGGACAAACAATGAGCAGTTCTTC,CASSVQGTNNEQFF
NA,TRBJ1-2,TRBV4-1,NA,TGCGCCAGCAGCCAGGGACTCTTGGCGGCCCTAAACTATGGCTACACCTTC,CASSQGLLAALNYGYTF
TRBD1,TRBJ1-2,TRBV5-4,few,TGTGCCAGCAGCTTGGTACAGGGGGACTATGGCTACACCTTC,CASSLVQGDYGYTF
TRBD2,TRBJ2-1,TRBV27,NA,TGTGCCAGCAGTAAACGGCTAGCGGGAGGCACTGAGCAGTTCTTC,CASSKRLAGGTEQFF
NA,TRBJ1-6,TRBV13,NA,TGTGCCAGCAGTTCCGACGACGCCAATTCACCCCTCCACTTT,CASSSDDANSPLHF
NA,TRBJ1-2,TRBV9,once,TGTGCCAGCAGCCATTCAGGAGGCTACACCTTC,CASSHSGGYTF
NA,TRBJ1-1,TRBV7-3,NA,TGTGCCAGCAGCTTATACAGCAACACTGAAGCTTTCTTT,CASSLYSNTEAFF
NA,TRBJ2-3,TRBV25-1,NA,TGTGCCAGCAGTGAAATGGGAGATACGCAGTATTTT,CASSEMGDTQYF
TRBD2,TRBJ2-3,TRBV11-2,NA,TGTGCCAGCAGCTTAGGGGGCACTAGCGGGGGCAGGAGCACAGATACGCAGTATTTT,CASSLGGTSGGRSTDTQYF
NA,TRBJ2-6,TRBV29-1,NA,TGCAGCGTTGATTTCCCCGGGGCCAACGTCCTGACTTTC,CSVDFPGANVLTF
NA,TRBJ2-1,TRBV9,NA,TGTGCCAGCAGCGTAGAATTCCTTACAGAGGGTGAGCAGTTCTTC,CASSVEFLTEGEQFF
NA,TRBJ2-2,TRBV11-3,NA,TGTGCCAGCAGCTTAGGAGGTGTCGGCGGGGAGCTGTTTTTT,CASSLGGVGGELFF
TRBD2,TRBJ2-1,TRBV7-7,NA,TGTGCTAGCAGCTTAGAAAGTCCCAGCGGGGCCCCCTACAATGAGCAGTTCTTC,CASSLESPSGAPYNEQFF
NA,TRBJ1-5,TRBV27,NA,TGTGCCAGCAGTGGAAGAAGCAATCAGCCCCAGCATTTT,CASSGRSNQPQHF
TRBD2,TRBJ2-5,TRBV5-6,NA,TGTGCCAGCAGCATACTGACTAGCGGGGTCCAAGAGACCCAGTACTTC,CASSILTSGVQETQYF
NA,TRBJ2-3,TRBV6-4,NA,TGTGCCAGCAGTGCGGGGGTGGGAGCTTTTACGCAGTATTTT,CASSAGVGAFTQYF
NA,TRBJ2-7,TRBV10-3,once,TGTGCCATCAGTGGTCGCAGGGGAACCCCCTACGAGCAGTACTTC,CAISGRRGTPYEQYF
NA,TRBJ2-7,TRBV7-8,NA,TGTGCCAGCAGCTACGACAAGTCCTACGAGCAGTACTTC,CASSYDKSYEQYF
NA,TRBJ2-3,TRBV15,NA,TGTGCCACCAGTTTTCTCGGCGTATTTGCAGATACGCAGTATTTT,CATSFLGVFADTQYF
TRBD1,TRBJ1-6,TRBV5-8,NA,TGTGCCAGCAGCCCCTCGACAGGGTTCCCTTCACCCCTCCACTTT,CASSPSTGFPSPLHF
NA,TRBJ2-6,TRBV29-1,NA,TGCAGCTATTCGGGGGTAGGGGCCAACGTCCTGACTTTC,CSYSGVGANVLTF
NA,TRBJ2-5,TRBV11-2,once,TGTGCCAGCAGCTTAGCTTGGTCTAGCGTCGGGGAGACCCAGTACTTC,CASSLAWSSVGETQYF
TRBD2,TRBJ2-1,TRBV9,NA,TGTGCCAGCAGCGTGAGCGGGACTGCTGGCGATGAGCAGTTCTTC,CASSVSGTAGDEQFF
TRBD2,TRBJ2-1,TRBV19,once,TGTGCCAGTAGTATAGGGGGACTAGACCACAATGAGCAGTTCTTC,CASSIGGLDHNEQFF
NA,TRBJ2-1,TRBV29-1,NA,TGCAGCGTTGAGTTAGTATTAGGCAATGAGCAGTTCTTC,CSVELVLGNEQFF
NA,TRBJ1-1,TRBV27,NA,TGTGCCAGCAGTTTATCCCCCCCGGGCGCAGCTTTCTTT,CASSLSPPGAAFF
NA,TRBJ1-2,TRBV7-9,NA,TGTGCCAGCAGCTCCGCGGGAGGAAACTATGGCTACACCTTC,CASSSAGGNYGYTF